Below are 25 T cell receptor beta chains sequenced from a single sample in a study of blood T cell repertoires in COVID-19 (dated by TCRdb to the early 2020s). Library generation was performed with the immunoSEQ multiplex PCR assay. Held by TCRdb, this immuneACCESS table contains in-frame sequences only and omits some clones. Under half of the omission traces to an unresolved V gene where checked; the cause of the rest is unknown. The sample table shows tens of thousands of clones, and 83% are seen once. Together, the top ten hold approximately 6% of the sample. Sequencing used peripheral blood. The receptors were gathered from a woman in her sixties with acute or convalescent COVID-19.

The V and J genes are TRBV11-2 and TRBJ1-3; D may be TRBD1 (6 bases). With 5 bases removed from V and 0 bases from J, the gap between germline ends came to 11 bases. Germline lookup yields CDR1 SGHAT and CDR2 FQNNGV. There are 15 residues in the CDR3. CDR3 nucleotides: TGTGCCAGCAGCCTTGGACAGAGCTCTGGAAACACCATATATTTT. This sequence encodes CASSLGQSSGNTIYF.

There are a few counts of this clone. The chain carries TRBV5-1 and TRBJ1-1; D perhaps matches TRBD1 (5 bases). Germline V gives CDR1 SGHRS, CDR2 YFSETQ. With 4 bases removed from V and 6 bases from J, the gap between germline ends came to 13 bases. CDR3 length equals 13 residues. DNA for the CDR3: TGCGCCAGCAGCCCTGACGTAGGGGCTGAAGCTTTCTTT. This gives the protein CASSPDVGAEAFF.

For the CDR3, the DNA is TGCGCCAGCAGTGCTATGACGGGGGGCACAGATACGCAGTATTTT. Residues: CASSAMTGGTDTQYF. V and J are TRBV10-2 and TRBJ2-3; perhaps TRBD2 as D (6 bases). The CDR3 consists of 15 residues. Trimming pared 4 bases from V and 1 base from J, leaving 12 bases between. Germline V gene data show CDR1 as WSHSY and CDR2 as SAAADI.

This chain joins TRBV10-3 and TRBJ2-1; D perhaps matches TRBD1 (5 bases). Germline lookup yields CDR1 ENHRY and CDR2 SYGVKD. V was pared by 3 bases and J by 3 bases, with 12 bases between. This CDR3 is 15 amino acids long. CDR3 coding DNA: TGTGCCATCAGTGACGGCAGGGTGGGCTACAATGAGCAGTTCTTC. It is translated as CAISDGRVGYNEQFF.

This clone was found a few times. This chain links TRBV5-1 with TRBJ1-1; possibly TRBD1 for D (5 bases). Trimming pared 1 base from V and 10 bases from J, leaving 8 bases between. The CDR3 runs to 11 residues. Germline values: CDR1 SGHRS, CDR2 YFSETQ. CDR3 amino acids: CASSLPGPAFF. In DNA, the CDR3 is TGCGCCAGCAGCTTGCCAGGGCCAGCTTTCTTT.

The chain uses TRBV19 and TRBJ2-5, with D possibly TRBD1 on 5 matching bases. The V and J ends lost 5 bases and 1 base respectively, with 8 bases between them. Germline V gene data show CDR1 as LNHDA and CDR2 as SQIVND (reference sequence). The CDR3 runs to 13 residues. In DNA form, the CDR3 reads TGTGCCAGTAGTCCAGACAGCCAAGAGACCCAGTACTTC. This translates into CASSPDSQETQYF.

This chain joins TRBV20-1 and TRBJ2-1; D is perhaps TRBD1 or TRBD2 (6 bases each). From germline, CDR1 is DFQATT and CDR2 SNEGSKA (reference sequence). V was shortened by 3 bases and J by 2 bases, with 11 bases between the two germline ends. The CDR3 totals 14 residues. The CDR3 here is CSASGGLTYNEQFF. The CDR3 coding sequence is TGCAGTGCTAGTGGGGGGCTGACCTACAATGAGCAGTTCTTC.

V gene TRBV7-3 combines with J gene TRBJ2-3; 13 nucleotides agree with TRBD2. After removal of 5 bases from V and 5 bases from J, the junction contained 19 bases not matched to a gene. The germline V gene has CDR1 SGHTA and CDR2 FQGTGA. This CDR3 is built from 20 residues. DNA for the CDR3: TGTGCCAGCAGCCTATCTCCGGGACTAGCGGGGCGGAACACTCTAGATACGCAGTATTTT. This translates into CASSLSPGLAGRNTLDTQYF.

The chain recombines TRBV21-1 with TRBJ1-5; the table's D call of TRBD1 was not tested on the DNA. TRBV21-1 is deemed a pseudogene. The CDR3 totals 14 residues. The CDR3: CASSKVTEDQPQHF. DNA for the CDR3: TGTGCCAGCAGCAAAGTGACAGAAGATCAGCCCCAGCATTTT.

This chain links TRBV6-6 with TRBJ2-3; no clear D. This CDR3 is built from 13 residues. Trimming left V 4 bases short and J 1 base short, with 6 bases between. Germline lookup yields CDR1 MNHNY and CDR2 SVGAGI (reference sequence). The CDR3 DNA reads TGTGCCAGCAGTTCCCCCGGCACAGATACGCAGTATTTT. This encodes CASSSPGTDTQYF.

The chain links TRBV18 to TRBJ1-4; 11 bases are shared with TRBD1. V trimming: 4 bases; J trimming: 7 bases; junction bases outside the gene matches: 5. The CDR3 contains 15 residues. Germline CDR1 KGHSH, CDR2 LQKENI. DNA of the CDR3: TGTGCCAGCTCACGTGCCGGGACAGGGGGTGAAAAACTGTTTTTT. The encoded protein is CASSRAGTGGEKLFF.

The V and J genes are TRBV7-6 and TRBJ1-1; D is possibly TRBD1 (5 bases). V was cut by 3 bases and J by 0 bases, with 11 bases left in between. The CDR3 contains 15 residues. Germline V gives CDR1 SGHVS, CDR2 FNYEAQ. The CDR3 coding sequence is TGTGCCAGCAGCTTGGACAACGGTGTGAACACTGAAGCTTTCTTT. This encodes CASSLDNGVNTEAFF.

Concerning this clone itself: In the same sample, other DNA sequences code for this CDR3. The rearrangement links TRBV5-4 to TRBJ1-2; 7 bases fit TRBD1. J gave up 4 bases and V 4 bases, and 1 base lay outside the gene matches. The CDR3 contains 12 residues. Per germline, CDR1 SGHNT and CDR2 YYREEE (reference sequence). CDR3 DNA sequence: TGTGCCAGCAGCAGGGACAGCTATGGCTACACCTTC. Its protein is CASSRDSYGYTF. The full variable domain, rest sourced from reference TRBV5-4 and TRBJ1-2, is ETGVTQSPTHLIKTRGQQVTLRCSSQSGHNTVSWYQQALGQGPQFIFQYYREEENGRGNFPPRFSGLQFPNYSSELNVNALELDDSALYLCASSRDSYGYTFGSGTRLTVV.

The genes are TRBV7-2 and TRBJ2-1; 10 positions agree with TRBD2. The CDR3 sequence is 16 residues long. Trimming cost V 6 bases and J 1 base; bases outside gene matches: 6. Looked up from germline, CDR1 is SGHTA and CDR2 is FQGNSA. The chain's CDR3 is CASSSDSGGSYNEQFF. Here the CDR3 DNA reads TGTGCCAGCAGTTCTGATAGCGGGGGGTCCTACAATGAGCAGTTCTTC.

About this clone itself: Additional DNA sequences in this sample encode the identical CDR3. The rearrangement uses TRBV3-1 (or the pseudogene TRBV3-2) and TRBJ1-5; D is unclear. CDR3 length: 13 amino acids. CDR1 is LGHDT and CDR2 is YNNKEL in the germline V gene (reference sequence). V lost 0 bases, J lost 4 bases, and 4 bases lay in between. The CDR3 is CASSQDLNQPQHF. CDR3 DNA: TGTGCCAGCAGCCAAGATCTAAATCAGCCCCAGCATTTT.

The genes are TRBV7-9 and TRBJ2-1; D is possibly TRBD2 (7 bases). CDR1 and CDR2 from the germline V gene are SEHNR and FQNEAQ (reference sequence). V shed 3 bases and J shed 7 bases, with 19 bases lying between them. The CDR3 has 16 residues. As DNA, the CDR3 is TGTGCCAGCAGCTTCTTCCGAGGGGGGGCCTGGAATGAGCAGTTCTTC. Amino acids: CASSFFRGGAWNEQFF. The full variable domain, in which reference TRBV7-9 and TRBJ2-1 provide the parts outside the CDR3, is DTGVSQNPRHKITKRGQNVTFRCDPISEHNRLYWYRQTLGQGPEFLTYFQNEAQLEKSRLLSDRFSAERPKGSFSTLEIQRTEQGDSAMYLCASSFFRGGAWNEQFFGPGTRLTVL.

This clone was detected only once. V usage is TRBV4-2 and J usage is TRBJ1-4; D is ambiguous. The CDR3 is 14 residues long. Germline assignment: CDR1 LGHNA and CDR2 YNFKEQ. V lost 0 bases to trimming and J lost 5 bases, with 7 bases between them. The CDR3 nucleotides read TGTGCCAGCAGCCAAGAAGCCGGGAATGAAAAACTGTTTTTT. Translating it yields CASSQEAGNEKLFF.

This chain uses TRBV10-1 with TRBJ1-2, with D hard to call. Germline V gene data show CDR1 as WNHNN and CDR2 as SYGVQD (reference sequence). Trimming stripped 0 bases from V and 4 bases from J, with 6 bases between. This CDR3 has 13 residues. The CDR3, as DNA: TGCGCCAGCAGTGAGTCGAAACTCTATGGCTACACCTTC. Amino acid sequence: CASSESKLYGYTF.

The V and J genes are TRBV18 and TRBJ2-3, with D possibly being TRBD1 (5 bases). Trimming took 2 bases from V and 0 from J, leaving 12 bases between them. Germline lookup yields CDR1 KGHSH and CDR2 LQKENI. This CDR3 region has 16 residues. In DNA form, the CDR3 reads TGTGCCAGCTCACCAAAGAACAGGCCTAGCACAGATACGCAGTATTTT. Protein product: CASSPKNRPSTDTQYF.

The chain recombines TRBV19 with TRBJ2-1; D ambiguous. From germline, CDR1 is LNHDA and CDR2 SQIVND (reference sequence). The V and J ends lost 3 bases and 6 bases respectively, with 12 bases between them. The CDR3 has 14 amino acids. The CDR3 spells CASSIGSRGNEQFF. CDR3 sequence (DNA): TGTGCCAGTAGTATCGGGTCTCGTGGCAATGAGCAGTTCTTC.

As to this clone: Sequence at one end of the junction differs from germline and may be a read error. This sequence joins TRBV9 and TRBJ1-2; 10 nucleotides line up with TRBD1. From germline, CDR1 is SGDLS and CDR2 YYNGEE. The CDR3 sequence is 15 residues long. The CDR3 spells CASSAVDRGYYSYTF. The DNA of the CDR3 is TGTGCCAGCAGCGCCGTGGACAGGGGGTACTATAGCTACACCTTC.

The chain joins TRBV27 to TRBJ2-1, with 7 nucleotides matching TRBD1. Germline V gene sequence: CDR1 MNHEY, CDR2 SMNVEV (reference sequence). The CDR3 extends over 17 amino acids. J lost 8 bases, V lost 6 bases, and 19 bases had no gene match. CDR3 residues: CASSPIHTGTEIDEQFF. Written as DNA, the CDR3 is TGTGCCAGCAGCCCAATACATACCGGGACAGAGATCGATGAGCAGTTCTTC.

This rearrangement joins TRBV30 to TRBJ2-7; 8 nucleotides align to TRBD1. This CDR3 region has 11 residues. V was clipped by 4 bases and J by 7 bases; unmatched bases: 3. Germline CDR1 and CDR2: GTSNPN and SVGIG (reference sequence). CDR3 protein: CAWKDREEQYF. DNA of the CDR3: TGTGCCTGGAAGGACAGGGAGGAGCAGTACTTC.

This clone was counted once. In nucleotides, the CDR3 is TGTGCCAGTAGTCACGGGACACGTTACGAGCAGTACTTC. Translated, it gives CASSHGTRYEQYF. The J gene is TRBJ2-7, the V gene TRBV19; D perhaps matches TRBD1 (6 bases). Germline V gene sequence: CDR1 LNHDA, CDR2 SQIVND (reference sequence). With 5 bases removed from V and 4 bases from J, the gap between germline ends came to 12 bases. The CDR3 spans 13 residues.

The chain links TRBV19 to TRBJ2-7; a weak D match, TRBD1 (5 bases). This CDR3 region has 13 residues. Germline lookup yields CDR1 LNHDA and CDR2 SQIVND (reference sequence). Between the trimmed V and J ends, which lost 4 bases and 5 bases, there was a span of 12 bases. CDR3 sequence: CASSKTARDEQYF. The CDR3 DNA follows: TGTGCCAGTAGTAAGACAGCACGGGACGAGCAGTACTTC.